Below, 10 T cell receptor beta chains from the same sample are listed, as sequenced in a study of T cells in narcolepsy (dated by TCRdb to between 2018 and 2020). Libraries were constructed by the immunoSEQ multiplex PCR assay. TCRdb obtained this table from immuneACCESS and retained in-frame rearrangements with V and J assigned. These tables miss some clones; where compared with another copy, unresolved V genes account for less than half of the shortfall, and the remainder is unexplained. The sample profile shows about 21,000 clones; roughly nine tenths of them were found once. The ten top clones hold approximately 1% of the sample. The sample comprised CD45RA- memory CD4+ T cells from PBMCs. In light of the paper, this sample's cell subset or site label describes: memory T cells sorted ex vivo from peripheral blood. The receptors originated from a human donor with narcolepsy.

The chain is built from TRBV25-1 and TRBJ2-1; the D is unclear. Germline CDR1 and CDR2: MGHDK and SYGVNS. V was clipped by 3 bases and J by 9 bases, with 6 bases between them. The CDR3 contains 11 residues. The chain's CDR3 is CASSERLEQFF. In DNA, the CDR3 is TGTGCCAGCAGTGAGCGACTTGAGCAGTTCTTC. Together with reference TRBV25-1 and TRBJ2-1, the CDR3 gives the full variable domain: EADIYQTPRYLVIGTGKKITLECSQTMGHDKMYWYQQDPGMELHLIHYSYGVNSTEKGDLSSESTVSRIRTEHFPLTLESARPSHTSQYLCASSERLEQFFGPGTRLTVL.

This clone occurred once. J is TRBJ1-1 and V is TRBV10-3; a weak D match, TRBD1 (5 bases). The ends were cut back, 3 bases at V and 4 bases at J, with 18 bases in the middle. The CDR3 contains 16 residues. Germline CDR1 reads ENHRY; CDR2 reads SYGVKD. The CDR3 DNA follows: TGTGCCATCAGTGATCGCAGGTGGGGGTCCGGCACTGAAGCTTTCTTT. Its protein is CAISDRRWGSGTEAFF.

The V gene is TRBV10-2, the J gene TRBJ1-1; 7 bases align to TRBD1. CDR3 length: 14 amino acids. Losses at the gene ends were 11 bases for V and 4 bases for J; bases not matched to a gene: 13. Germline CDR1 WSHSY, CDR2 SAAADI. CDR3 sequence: CASSQTGRSTEAFF. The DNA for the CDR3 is TGCGCCTCCTCACAGACAGGGCGGAGCACTGAAGCTTTCTTT.

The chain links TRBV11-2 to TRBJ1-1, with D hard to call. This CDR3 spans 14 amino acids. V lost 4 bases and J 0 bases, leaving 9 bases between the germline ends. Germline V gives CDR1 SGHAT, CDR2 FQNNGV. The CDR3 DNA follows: TGTGCCAGCAGCTCCCAAGGGTTGAACACTGAAGCTTTCTTT. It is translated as CASSSQGLNTEAFF.

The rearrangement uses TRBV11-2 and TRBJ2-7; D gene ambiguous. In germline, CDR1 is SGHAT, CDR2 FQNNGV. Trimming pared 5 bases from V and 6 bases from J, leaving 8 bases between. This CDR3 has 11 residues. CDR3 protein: CASSLRLEQYF. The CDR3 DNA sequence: TGTGCCAGCAGCCTACGACTCGAGCAGTACTTC.

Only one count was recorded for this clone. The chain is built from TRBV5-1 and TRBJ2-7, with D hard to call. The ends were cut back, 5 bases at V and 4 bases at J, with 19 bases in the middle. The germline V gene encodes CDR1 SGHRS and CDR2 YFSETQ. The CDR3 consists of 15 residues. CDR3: CASRPFYTDKYEQYF. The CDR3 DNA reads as TGCGCCAGCAGACCTTTCTACACCGACAAATACGAGCAGTACTTC. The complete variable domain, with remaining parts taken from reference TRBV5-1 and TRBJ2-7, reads KAGVTQTPRYLIKTRGQQVTLSCSPISGHRSVSWYQQTPGQGLQFLFEYFSETQRNKGNFPGRFSGRQFSNSRSEMNVSTLELGDSALYLCASRPFYTDKYEQYFGPGTRLTVT.

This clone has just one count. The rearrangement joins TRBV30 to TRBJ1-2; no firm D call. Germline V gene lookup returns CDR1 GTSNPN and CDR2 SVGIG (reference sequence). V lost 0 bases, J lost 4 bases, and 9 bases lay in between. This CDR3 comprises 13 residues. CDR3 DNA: TGTGCCTGGAGTGTACAGTACAGCTATGGCTACACCTTC. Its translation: CAWSVQYSYGYTF. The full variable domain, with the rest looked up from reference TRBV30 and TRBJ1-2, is SQTIHQWPATLVQPVGSPLSLECTVEGTSNPNLYWYRQAAGRGLQLLFYSVGIGQISSEVPQNLSASRPQDRQFILSSKKLLLSDSGFYLCAWSVQYSYGYTFGSGTRLTVV.

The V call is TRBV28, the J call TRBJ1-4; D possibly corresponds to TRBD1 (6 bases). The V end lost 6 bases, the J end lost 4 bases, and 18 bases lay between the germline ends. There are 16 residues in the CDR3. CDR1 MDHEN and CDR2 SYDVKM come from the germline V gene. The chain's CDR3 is CASRPFWGPNNEKLFF. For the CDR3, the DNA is TGTGCCAGCAGGCCCTTCTGGGGGCCGAATAATGAAAAACTGTTTTTT. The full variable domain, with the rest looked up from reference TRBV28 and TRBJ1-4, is DVKVTQSSRYLVKRTGEKVFLECVQDMDHENMFWYRQDPGLGLRLIYFSYDVKMKEKGDIPEGYSVSREKKERFSLILESASTNQTSMYLCASRPFWGPNNEKLFFGSGTQLSVL.

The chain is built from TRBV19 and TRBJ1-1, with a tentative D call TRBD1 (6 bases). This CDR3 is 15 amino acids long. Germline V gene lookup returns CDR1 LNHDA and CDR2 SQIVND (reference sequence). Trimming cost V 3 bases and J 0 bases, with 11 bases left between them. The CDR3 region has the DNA TGTGCCAGTAGTATGTACAGGGCGTTGAACACTGAAGCTTTCTTT. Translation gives CASSMYRALNTEAFF.

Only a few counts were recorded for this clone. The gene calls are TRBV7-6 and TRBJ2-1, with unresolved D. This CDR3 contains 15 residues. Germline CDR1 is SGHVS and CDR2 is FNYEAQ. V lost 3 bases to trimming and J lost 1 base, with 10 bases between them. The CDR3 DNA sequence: TGTGCCAGCAGCTTGGGCCTGGGGTCCTACAATGAGCAGTTCTTC. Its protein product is CASSLGLGSYNEQFF. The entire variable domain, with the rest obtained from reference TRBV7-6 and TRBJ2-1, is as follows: GAGVSQSPRYKVTKRGQDVALRCDPISGHVSLYWYRQALGQGPEFLTYFNYEAQQDKSGLPNDRFSAERPEGSISTLTIQRTEQRDSAMYRCASSLGLGSYNEQFFGPGTRLTVL.